The present entry profiles one TCR beta chain with its context. Antigen: not known. The sample belongs to a study of shared clonotypes between healthy human individuals. Sorted-subset replicate PCR reactions were performed with around 210 ng DNA, corresponding to tens of thousands of T cell genomes. Libraries were prepared by immunoSEQ multiplex PCR; TCRdb keeps only in-frame clonotypes and omits some of them. Seen here are 1,500,000 or so clones, roughly 96% observed once, and the top ten hold roughly 1.2%. Study results and limitations: The generation probabilities recorded for non-shared clonotypes fell below those of clonotypes shared by all four donors. A generally larger estimated richness was seen in naive subsets than in memory subsets. Naive CD4 clonotype sharing across several donors was around 5.5%.

The trim removed 0 bases at V and 9 bases at J, leaving 10 bases unmatched. Germline CDR1 and CDR2: LNHNV and YYDKDF (reference sequence). The CDR3 is 16 amino acids. Input material: naive CD4+ T cells sorted from blood. The subset denotes: CD45RA+ positively selected. This TCR was sampled from a man aged 25-45 years in good health. The rearrangement links TRBV15 to TRBJ1-2, with TRBD1 matching 10 bases. For the CDR3, the DNA is TGTGCCACCAGCAGAGATATTTCGGAGGGACAGGGGCGCTACACCTTC. It encodes CATSRDISEGQGRYTF.